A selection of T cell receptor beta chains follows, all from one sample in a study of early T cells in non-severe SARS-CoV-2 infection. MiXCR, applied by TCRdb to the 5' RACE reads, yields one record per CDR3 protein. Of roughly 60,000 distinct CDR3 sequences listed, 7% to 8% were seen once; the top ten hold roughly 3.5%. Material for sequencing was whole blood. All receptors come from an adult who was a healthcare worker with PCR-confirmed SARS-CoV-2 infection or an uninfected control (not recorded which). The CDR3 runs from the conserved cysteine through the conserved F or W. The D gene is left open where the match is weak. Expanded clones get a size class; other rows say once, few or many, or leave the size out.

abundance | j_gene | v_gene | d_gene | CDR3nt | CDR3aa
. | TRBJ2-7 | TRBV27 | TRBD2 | TGTGCCAGCAGTTGGGGACTAGCGGGAGTGGAGCAGTACTTC | CASSWGLAGVEQYF
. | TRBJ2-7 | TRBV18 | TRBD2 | TGTGCCAGCTCACCAAGCCTAGCGGGAACCTACGAGCAGTACTTC | CASSPSLAGTYEQYF
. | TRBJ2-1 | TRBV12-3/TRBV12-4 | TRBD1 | TGTGCCAGCATTGTAGGGACAGGCTCCTACAATGAGCAGTTCTTC | CASIVGTGSYNEQFF
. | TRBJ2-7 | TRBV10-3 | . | TGTGCCATCATCCTCTCGGGACGCCCCGACCACGAGCAGTACTTC | CAIILSGRPDHEQYF
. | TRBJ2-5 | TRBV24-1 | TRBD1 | TGTGCCACCAGTGATTCCCTACAGGGGAGTCAAGAGACCCAGTACTTC | CATSDSLQGSQETQYF
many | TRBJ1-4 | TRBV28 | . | TGTGCCAGCAGTTTCCCCACGGGGGATAATGAAAAACTGTTTTTT | CASSFPTGDNEKLFF
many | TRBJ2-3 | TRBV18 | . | TGTGCCAGCTCACCGGACAGCTATAGCACAGATACGCAGTATTTT | CASSPDSYSTDTQYF
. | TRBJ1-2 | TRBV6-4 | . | TGTGCCAGCAGTGACTGGAACTATGGCTACACCTTC | CASSDWNYGYTF
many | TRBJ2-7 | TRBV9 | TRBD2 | TGTGCCAGCAGCGTGATAGCGGGAGAAAACGAGCAGTACTTC | CASSVIAGENEQYF
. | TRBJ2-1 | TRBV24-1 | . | TGTGCCCGCAAGAGGAGGGACTCAGGAGATGAGCAGTTCTTC | CARKRRDSGDEQFF
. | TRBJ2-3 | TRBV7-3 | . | TGTGCCAGCAGCTTAATGGGGACTACAGATACGCAGTATTTT | CASSLMGTTDTQYF
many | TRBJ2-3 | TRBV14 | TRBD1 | TGTGCCAGCAGCCCCGGACAGGGCCGGGACACAGATACGCAGTATTTT | CASSPGQGRDTDTQYF
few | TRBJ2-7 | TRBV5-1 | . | TGCGCCAGCAGCTCCGAGTACGAGCAGTACTTC | CASSSEYEQYF
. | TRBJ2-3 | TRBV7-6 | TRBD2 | TGTGCCAGCAGCTTAGGGGAGGGTGATACGCAGTATTTT | CASSLGEGDTQYF
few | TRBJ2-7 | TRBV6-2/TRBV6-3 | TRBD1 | TGTGCCAGCAGCACCGGGACAGACTCCTACGAGCAGTACTTC | CASSTGTDSYEQYF
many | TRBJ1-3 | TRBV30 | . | TGTGCCTGGGGACGGGGGATCAACACCATATATTTT | CAWGRGINTIYF
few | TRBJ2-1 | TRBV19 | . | TGTGCCAGTAGTATGGTTGGGGTATCTCTAGCTAATGAGCAGTTCTTC | CASSMVGVSLANEQFF
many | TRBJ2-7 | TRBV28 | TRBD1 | TGTGCCTCCCTGGGCTCCGGGACAGGCTCCTACGAGCAGTACTTC | CASLGSGTGSYEQYF
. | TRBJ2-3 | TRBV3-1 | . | TGTGCCAGCAGCCAGGGAGTTCCGGGGACGCAGTATTTT | CASSQGVPGTQYF
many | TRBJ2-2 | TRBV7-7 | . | TGTGCCAGCAGCTTAGCGTTCCAGGGCACCGGGGAGCTGTTTTTT | CASSLAFQGTGELFF
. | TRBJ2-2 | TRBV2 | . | TGTGCCAGCAGTGAAAGCGAGGGGGAGCTGTTTTTT | CASSESEGELFF
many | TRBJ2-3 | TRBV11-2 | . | TGTGCCAGCAGCTGGGGATCAACCACAGATACGCAGTATTTT | CASSWGSTTDTQYF
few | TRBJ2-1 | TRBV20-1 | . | TGCAGTGCTAACGGAGGGGGAACCTACAATGAGCAGTTCTTC | CSANGGGTYNEQFF
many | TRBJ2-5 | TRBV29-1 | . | TGCAGCGTCACAGGGATGGAAGAGACCCAGTACTTC | CSVTGMEETQYF
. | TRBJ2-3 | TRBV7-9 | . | TGTGCCAGCAGCTCGGGACCCGCACTCTTCGGTACGCAGTATTTT | CASSSGPALFGTQYF
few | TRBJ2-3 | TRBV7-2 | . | TGTGCCAGCAGCTCCTGGGGAGATACGCAGTATTTT | CASSSWGDTQYF
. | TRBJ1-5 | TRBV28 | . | TGTGCCAGCAGTTTTCGCACGGGGAGATTACAGCCCCAGCATTTT | CASSFRTGRLQPQHF
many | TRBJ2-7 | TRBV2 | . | TGTGCCAGCAGAGGACCGGCGGGCCTTACCTACGAGCAGTACTTC | CASRGPAGLTYEQYF
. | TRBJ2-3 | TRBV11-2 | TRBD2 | TGTGCCAGCAGCTTAGAGCGACTAGCGGGAGACGGATATACGCAGTATTTT | CASSLERLAGDGYTQYF
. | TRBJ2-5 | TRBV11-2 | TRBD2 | TGTGCCAGCAGCTACACCATAGCGGGAGGGCAAGAGACCCAGTACTTC | CASSYTIAGGQETQYF
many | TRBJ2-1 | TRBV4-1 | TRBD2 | TGCGCCAGCAGCCAAGAAGTGGCGGGAGGGCTCAGCTCCTACAATGAGCAGTTCTTC | CASSQEVAGGLSSYNEQFF
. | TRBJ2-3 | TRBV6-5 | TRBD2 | TGTGCCAGCAGTTACTCGAGGGTAGCGGGACGGCCAGATACGCAGTATTTT | CASSYSRVAGRPDTQYF
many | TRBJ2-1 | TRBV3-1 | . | TGTGCCAGCCCCCACGGTCCCGAGGGCAATGAGCAGTTCTTC | CASPHGPEGNEQFF
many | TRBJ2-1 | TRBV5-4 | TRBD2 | TGTGCCAGCAGCTGGGGGGGCGCTAGCGGGGCTCTCTACAATGAGCAGTTCTTC | CASSWGGASGALYNEQFF
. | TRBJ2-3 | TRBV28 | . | TGTGCCAGCAGTTCCACCGCTCAGACAGGAGCAGATACGCAGTATTTT | CASSSTAQTGADTQYF